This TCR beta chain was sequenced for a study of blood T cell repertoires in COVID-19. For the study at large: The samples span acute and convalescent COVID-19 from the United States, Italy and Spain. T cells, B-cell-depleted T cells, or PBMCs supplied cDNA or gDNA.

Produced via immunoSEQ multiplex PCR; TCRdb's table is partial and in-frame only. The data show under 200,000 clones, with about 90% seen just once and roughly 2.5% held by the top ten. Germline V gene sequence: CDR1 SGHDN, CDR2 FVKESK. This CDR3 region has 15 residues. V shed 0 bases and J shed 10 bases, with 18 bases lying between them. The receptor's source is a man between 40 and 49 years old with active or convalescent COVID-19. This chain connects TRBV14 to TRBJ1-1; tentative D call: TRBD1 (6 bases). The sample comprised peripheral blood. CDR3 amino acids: CASSQELVAGAVAFF. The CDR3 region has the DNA TGTGCCAGCAGCCAAGAGCTAGTGGCAGGGGCGGTAGCTTTCTTT. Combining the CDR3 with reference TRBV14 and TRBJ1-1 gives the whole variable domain EAGVTQFPSHSVIEKGQTVTLRCDPISGHDNLYWYRRVMGKEIKFLLHFVKESKQDESGMPNNRFLAERTGGTYSTLKVQPAELEDSGVYFCASSQELVAGAVAFFGQGTRLTVV.